This T cell receptor beta chain was found in a study of T cells in Graves' hyperthyroidism and ophthalmopathy. This clonotype was seen at least ten times. Its cognate antigen is unknown. Amplification of TCR beta CDR3 regions was performed using RNA transcripts as template. TCR CDR3 regions were first amplified by RT-PCR with HTBI primers. A single record per CDR3 protein comes from TCRdb applying MiXCR to the multiplex PCR reads. This sample has hundreds of thousands of distinct CDR3 sequences; about 14% occur once, and the top ten carry under 15%. General observations from the study: Blood shared most expanded thyroid clonotypes above 0.001. Model-based prediction identified ophthalmopathy a median 6.5 months prior to its onset.

Inclusion characteristics of ophthalmopathy patients comprised a Clinical Activity Score of at least 3, a NOSPECS grade of at least 4, and duration under 3 months. Clinical symptoms, serum thyroxine, TRAb, thyroid ultrasound and orbital computed tomography established diagnosis. Germline assignment: CDR1 SGHRS and CDR2 YFSETQ. Trimming shortened V by 3 bases and J by 7 bases, and 14 bases separated the two germline ends. CDR3 length: 14 residues. The receptor comes from a woman in her 50s with Graves' ophthalmopathy. Sequenced sample: blood. This chain joins TRBV5-1 and TRBJ2-1, with a weak D call TRBD2 (5 bases). CDR3 in amino acids: CASSSTTSGNEQFF. CDR3 nucleotide sequence: TGCGCCAGCAGCTCGACAACTAGTGGGAATGAGCAGTTCTTC.